The 4 T cell receptor beta chains below come from one sample, sequenced in a study of molecular identifiers for immune sequencing clone quantification. TCRdb called the PCR reads again in MiXCR, with one record for every CDR3 protein. Of just under 65,000 distinct CDR3 sequences detected, less than 20% appear once; the ten largest clones hold approximately 1.5%. The sequenced sample consisted of naive CD8+ T cells from blood, with Jurkat cell RNA spiked in. As for subset: FACS-sorted CD8+CD4-CCR7+CD45RA+ naive T cells. Receptors were obtained from a human donor in good health. Some libraries in this study had Jurkat cell RNA spiked in.

At least ten counts were recorded for this clonotype. The V gene is TRBV6-5, the J gene TRBJ1-2; 9 bases are shared with TRBD1. CDR1 and CDR2 (germline): MNHEY, SVGAGI. The CDR3 length is 14 residues. Germline trimming cut 6 bases from V and 8 bases from J; bases unmatched to any gene: 10. CDR3 bases: TGTGCCAGCAGCCTCCGGGACAGGGTAGACGGCTACACCTTC. Encoded protein: CASSLRDRVDGYTF.

There are many counts of this clonotype. The V and J genes are TRBV9 and TRBJ2-7, with 10 positions matching TRBD1. The J segment lost 4 bases and the V segment lost 3 bases, leaving 4 bases of the junction unmatched. The CDR3 has 14 amino acids. CDR1 and CDR2 from the germline V gene are SGDLS and YYNGEE. This CDR3 is CASSGTGGVYEQYF. The CDR3, as DNA: TGTGCCAGCAGCGGGACAGGGGGTGTGTACGAGCAGTACTTC.

At least ten counts were recorded for this clonotype. The junction and the germline gene differ at one end; a read error may be behind it. The V call is TRBV7-8, the J call TRBJ1-1; tentatively, D is TRBD1 (5 bases). The CDR3 is made up of 12 amino acids. Per germline, CDR1 SGHVS and CDR2 FQNEAQ. In DNA, the CDR3 is TGTGCCAGCAGCAAACAGGTCCCTGAGGCTTTCTTT. This translates into CASSKQVPEAFF.

This clonotype was seen a handful of times. The chain is built from TRBV20-1 and TRBJ2-1, with 10 bases aligning to TRBD2. The junction had 7 bases not matched to a gene; V was cut back by 2 bases and J by 6 bases. Looked up from germline, CDR1 is DFQATT and CDR2 is SNEGSKA (reference sequence). The CDR3 runs to 15 residues. The CDR3 is CSARQPSGSVNEQFF. Here the CDR3 DNA reads TGCAGTGCTAGACAACCTAGCGGGAGTGTCAATGAGCAGTTCTTC.